Sequencing of this T cell receptor (beta chain) was carried out in a study of blood T cell repertoires in COVID-19. Study information: The cDNA or gDNA used as material had been derived from T cells, B-cell-depleted T cells, or PBMCs.

As originally analysed: How many nucleated cells were present was estimated from reference gene primer amplification. TCRdb keeps only in-frame clones here, not all; method: immunoSEQ multiplex PCR. V and J calls and clone size are given by that table; D and trimming were obtained from the DNA. The data contain fewer than 250,000 clones, over 80% of them singletons. Trimming took 4 bases from V and 3 from J; bases not matched to a gene: 5. In germline, CDR1 is MNHEY, CDR2 SMNVEV (reference sequence). This CDR3 contains 14 residues. The TCR comes from a human donor in a cohort sampled during active COVID-19. The chain joins TRBV27 to TRBJ1-2, with TRBD1 matching over 7 bases. Sequenced: peripheral blood. CDR3 in amino acids: CASSSTGNYYGYTF. In DNA form, the CDR3 reads TGTGCCAGCAGTTCGACAGGGAACTACTATGGCTACACCTTC.